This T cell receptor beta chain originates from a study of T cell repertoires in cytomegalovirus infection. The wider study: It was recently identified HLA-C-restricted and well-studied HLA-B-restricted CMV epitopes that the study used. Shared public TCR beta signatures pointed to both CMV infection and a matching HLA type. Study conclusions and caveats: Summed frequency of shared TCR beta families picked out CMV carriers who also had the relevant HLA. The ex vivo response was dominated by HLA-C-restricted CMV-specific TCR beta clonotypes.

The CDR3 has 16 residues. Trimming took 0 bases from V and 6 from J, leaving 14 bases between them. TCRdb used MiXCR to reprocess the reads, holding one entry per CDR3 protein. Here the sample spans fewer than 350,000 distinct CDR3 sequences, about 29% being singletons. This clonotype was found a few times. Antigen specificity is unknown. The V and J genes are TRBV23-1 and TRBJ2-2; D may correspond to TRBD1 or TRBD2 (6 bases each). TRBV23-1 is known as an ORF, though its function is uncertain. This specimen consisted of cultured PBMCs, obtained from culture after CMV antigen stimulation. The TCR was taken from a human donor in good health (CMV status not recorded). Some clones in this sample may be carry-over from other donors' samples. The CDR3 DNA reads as TGCGCCAGCAGTCAATCGGCAGGGGAGGATGCCGGGGAGCTGTTTTTT. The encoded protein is CASSQSAGEDAGELFF.